These T cell receptor beta chains were read from a single sample in a study of Graves' ophthalmopathy and Graves' hyperthyroidism. TCRdb re-called the multiplex PCR reads through MiXCR, storing one row per CDR3 protein. The sample lists about 180,000 distinct CDR3 sequences; over 35% were seen once. Input material: peripheral blood. The receptors derive from a woman in her thirties or forties with Graves' ophthalmopathy. Both conserved end residues are part of each CDR3. A D gene is named only where the DNA matches it firmly. Some rows have no size entry. The others give once, few or many, or a class for an expanded clone.

abundance,v_gene,j_gene,d_gene,len,CDR3nt,CDR3aa
many,TRBV10-3,TRBJ2-7,.,12,TGTGCCATCAGTGAAAACAGTTACGAGCAGTACTTC,CAISENSYEQYF
many,TRBV20-1,TRBJ2-2,TRBD1,16,TGCAGTGCTAGAGCCGGGACAGGAGGACCCACCGGGGAGCTGTTTTTT,CSARAGTGGPTGELFF
.,TRBV7-2,TRBJ2-7,.,11,TGTGCCAGCAGTTACTCTCGTGAGCAGTACTTC,CASSYSREQYF
many,TRBV3-1,TRBJ1-5,TRBD1,17,TGTGCCAGCAGCCAAGATCACCCAGGGGGAGGCAATCAGCCCCAGCATTTT,CASSQDHPGGGNQPQHF
once,TRBV7-2,TRBJ1-5,.,15,TGTGCCAGCAGCTTAGTTGGTTTAAGCAATCAGCCCCAGCATTTT,CASSLVGLSNQPQHF
once,TRBV6-2/TRBV6-3,TRBJ1-1,.,11,TGTGCCAGCGTAATGAACACTGAAGCTTTCTTT,CASVMNTEAFF
.,TRBV6-5,TRBJ1-1,TRBD1,16,TGTGCCAGCAGTTCTAATCGCCGACAGGGCGCTACCCTGCCTTTCTTT,CASSSNRRQGATLPFF
many,TRBV3-1,TRBJ1-1,.,16,TGTGCCAGCAGCCAAGAAGCTGGACAGCTTTTCACTGAAGCTTTCTTT,CASSQEAGQLFTEAFF
many,TRBV24-1,TRBJ1-2,.,12,TGTGCCACCAGTGATATCGGAGGAGGCTACACCTTC,CATSDIGGGYTF
.,TRBV28,TRBJ2-7,.,14,TGTGCCAGCAGTTGGCAGGGAGAAATTCACGAGCAGTACTTC,CASSWQGEIHEQYF
.,TRBV11-2,TRBJ2-7,TRBD2,19,TGTGCCAGCAGCTTATCACCAAAGCGACTAGCGGGAGGGCCTGGAGAGCAGTACTTC,CASSLSPKRLAGGPGEQYF
.,TRBV28,TRBJ1-6,.,15,TGTGCCAGCAGCCACGGGACCGCTTATAATTCACCCCTCCACTTT,CASSHGTAYNSPLHF
many,TRBV15,TRBJ2-7,.,14,TGTGCCACCAGCAGAGACGTAACGGGCTACGAGCAGTACTTC,CATSRDVTGYEQYF
.,TRBV6-2/TRBV6-3,TRBJ2-7,.,12,TGTGCCAGCAGTTCGACAGTCAGCGAGCAGTACTTC,CASSSTVSEQYF
many,TRBV6-2/TRBV6-3,TRBJ1-1,.,18,TGTGCCAGCAGTTATAACGCGGCGGGGAGGTATAGAGTCACTGAAGCTTTCTTT,CASSYNAAGRYRVTEAFF
many,TRBV12-3/TRBV12-4,TRBJ1-5,.,13,TGTGCCAGCAGTTTGGCCCTTTATCAGCCCCAGCATTTT,CASSLALYQPQHF
many,TRBV10-3,TRBJ2-3,.,13,TGTGCCGTCAAGAGGGGTTTGGCAGATACGCAGTATTTT,CAVKRGLADTQYF
many,TRBV15,TRBJ2-6,.,19,TGTGCCACCAGCAGAGATACGGGGGCTCTAAGCTCTGGGGCCAACGTCCTGACTTTC,CATSRDTGALSSGANVLTF
.,TRBV5-1,TRBJ1-1,TRBD1,16,TGCGCCAGCAGCTTGGCGGGACAGGGTCTGAACACTGAAGCTTTCTTT,CASSLAGQGLNTEAFF
.,TRBV11-2,TRBJ1-3,.,15,TGTGCCAGCAGCTGGGACGAGAGCTCTGGAAACACCATATATTTT,CASSWDESSGNTIYF
once,TRBV12-3/TRBV12-4,TRBJ1-5,.,10,TGTGCCAGGGTTATCAAACCCCAGCATTTT,CARVIKPQHF
many,TRBV19,TRBJ2-7,.,14,TGTGCCAGTAGTATAGGGTACGGCTCCTACGAGCAGTACTTC,CASSIGYGSYEQYF
.,TRBV6-1,TRBJ1-1,TRBD1,16,TGTGCCAGCAGTCGGACAGGGGGATTCATGAACACTGAAGCTTTCTTT,CASSRTGGFMNTEAFF
.,TRBV7-2,TRBJ2-5,TRBD2,15,TGTGCCAGCAGCTTAGCGGGGACTATCCAAGAGACCCAGTACTTC,CASSLAGTIQETQYF
many,TRBV6-2/TRBV6-3,TRBJ2-7,.,12,TGTGCCAGCAGTTCTAGACTATACGAGCAGTACTTC,CASSSRLYEQYF
many,TRBV28,TRBJ1-1,.,17,TGTGCCAGCATCCCACCCGGGACTATCCAGACGAACACTGAAGCTTTCTTT,CASIPPGTIQTNTEAFF
.,TRBV7-2,TRBJ2-5,TRBD2,16,TGTGCCAGCAGCTTAAGTAGCGGGAGTGGGCAAGAGACCCAGTACTTC,CASSLSSGSGQETQYF
many,TRBV5-1,TRBJ1-1,.,17,TGCGCCAGCAGCTTGGAGGGCGTGGGGGCCACGAACACTGAAGCTTTCTTT,CASSLEGVGATNTEAFF
many,TRBV6-5,TRBJ1-2,.,14,TGTGCCAGCAGTCTCGTTCTAGGATATCATGGCTACACCTTC,CASSLVLGYHGYTF
many,TRBV5-1,TRBJ1-2,.,14,TGCGCCAGCAGCCTTAACAGGTCCTACTATGGCTACACCTTC,CASSLNRSYYGYTF
.,TRBV6-5,TRBJ1-1,.,15,TGTGCCAGCAGTTACTCCGGGGCGGTCCCCACTGAAGCTTTCTTT,CASSYSGAVPTEAFF
.,TRBV28,TRBJ1-1,.,15,TGTGCCAGCAGTTTATGGCAGTCCGTTAACACTGAAGCTTTCTTT,CASSLWQSVNTEAFF
.,TRBV6-2/TRBV6-3,TRBJ2-7,.,12,TGTGCCAGCAGAAGAGACCGATACGAGCAGTACTTC,CASRRDRYEQYF
.,TRBV14,TRBJ2-7,TRBD1,14,TGTGCCAGCAGCGAGGGACAGGGCTCCTACGAGCAGTACTTC,CASSEGQGSYEQYF
few,TRBV12-3/TRBV12-4,TRBJ2-7,TRBD1,14,TGTGCCAGCAGTTCCTCGACAGGGGGCTACGAGCAGTACTTC,CASSSSTGGYEQYF
many,TRBV28,TRBJ1-2,.,12,TGTGCCAGCGGAAGGACTAACTATGGCTACACCTTC,CASGRTNYGYTF
many,TRBV27,TRBJ2-5,.,13,TGTGCCAGCAGAGTAAGGGGCCAAGAGACCCAGTACTTC,CASRVRGQETQYF
many,TRBV5-1,TRBJ1-5,.,15,TGCGCCAGCAGCTTGTTGGGGACAATCGACCAGCCCCAGCATTTT,CASSLLGTIDQPQHF
.,TRBV29-1,TRBJ2-5,.,13,TGCAGCACCCGGGTGGGACTGGGAGAGACCCAGTACTTC,CSTRVGLGETQYF
.,TRBV29-1,TRBJ1-2,.,13,TGCAGCGTTGTGGGGGGTGCGGACTATGGCTACACCTTC,CSVVGGADYGYTF
once,TRBV11-2,TRBJ2-2,TRBD2,16,TGTGCCAGCAGCTTAACTAGCGGGTTAAGCACCGGGGAGCTGTTTTTT,CASSLTSGLSTGELFF
.,TRBV28,TRBJ2-2,.,17,TGTGCCAGCAGTTTTGGGGCTATATGGATCGGGACCGGGGAGCTGTTTTTT,CASSFGAIWIGTGELFF
.,TRBV6-4,TRBJ2-7,TRBD2,19,TGTGCCAGCGGACCAGGACTAGCGGGAAGATTAAGGGGCTCCTACGAGCAGTACTTC,CASGPGLAGRLRGSYEQYF
many,TRBV12-3/TRBV12-4,TRBJ2-2,TRBD1,15,TGTGCCAGCAGTTCACAGGGGACCCAAACCGGGGAGCTGTTTTTT,CASSSQGTQTGELFF
.,TRBV11-2,TRBJ1-2,.,14,TGTGCCAGCAATGGACTCCTTAATGGTGATGGCTACACCTTC,CASNGLLNGDGYTF